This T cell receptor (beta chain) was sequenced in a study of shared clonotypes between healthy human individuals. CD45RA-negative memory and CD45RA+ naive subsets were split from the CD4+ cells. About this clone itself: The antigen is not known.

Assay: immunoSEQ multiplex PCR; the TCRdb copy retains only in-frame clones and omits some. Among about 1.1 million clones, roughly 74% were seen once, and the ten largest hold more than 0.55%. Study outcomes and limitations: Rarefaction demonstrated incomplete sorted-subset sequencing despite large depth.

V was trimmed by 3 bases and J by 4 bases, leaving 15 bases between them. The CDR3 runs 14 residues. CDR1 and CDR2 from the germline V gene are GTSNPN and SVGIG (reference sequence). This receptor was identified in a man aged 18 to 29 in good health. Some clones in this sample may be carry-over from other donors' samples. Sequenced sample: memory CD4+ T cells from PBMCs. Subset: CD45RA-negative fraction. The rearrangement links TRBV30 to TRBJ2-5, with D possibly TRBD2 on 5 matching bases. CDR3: CAWSEPGSRETQYF. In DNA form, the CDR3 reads TGTGCCTGGAGCGAACCGGGATCAAGAGAGACCCAGTACTTC. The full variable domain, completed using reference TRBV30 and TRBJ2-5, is SQTIHQWPATLVQPVGSPLSLECTVEGTSNPNLYWYRQAAGRGLQLLFYSVGIGQISSEVPQNLSASRPQDRQFILSSKKLLLSDSGFYLCAWSEPGSRETQYFGPGTRLLVL.